The 9 T cell receptor beta chains below come from one sample, sequenced in a study of tissue T cells after allogeneic stem cell transplantation. Libraries were prepared by immunoSEQ multiplex PCR; TCRdb keeps only in-frame clonotypes and omits some of them. Here the sample spans about 48,000 clones, around 70% being singletons. Sequencing input: sorted cells pooled from one or two spleens. Receptor source: a pool of C57BL/6 mice in good health.

This clone was seen more than once but under ten times. Gene names are mouse gene names. The read finishes 1 residue shy of the CDR3 end, and the germline J gene is used to complete it. The chain employs TRBV23 and TRBJ1-5; TRBD1 reflects the table's D call only, with no check against the DNA. The V gene's germline CDR1 is KGHTA and CDR2 FQNQQP. CDR3 size: 14 residues. Incomplete CDR3 DNA: TGCTCCAGCAGCTGGGACACTAACAACCAGGCTCCGCTT. Amino acid sequence: CSSSWDTNNQAPL. The CDR3 in its entirety is CSSSWDTNNQAPLF.

This clone was recorded a few times. The gene names given are mouse names. The CDR3 goes on 1 residue after the read ends, and that part is filled in from the germline J gene. The gene calls are TRBV13-2 and TRBJ2-7, with D possibly matching TRBD1 (6 bases). This CDR3 has 13 amino acids. Between the trimmed V and J ends, which lost 2 bases and 1 base, there was a span of 7 bases. Looked up from germline, CDR1 is NNHNN and CDR2 is SYGAGS (reference sequence). Incomplete CDR3 DNA: TGTGCCAGCGGTGAAACAGGGTCCTATGAACAGTAC. Translation: CASGETGSYEQY. The whole CDR3 region reads CASGETGSYEQYF.

This clone occurred a few times. Gene labels here are mouse ones. The read stops 1 residue short of the end of the CDR3; the missing end is completed from the germline J gene. The J gene is TRBJ2-7, the V gene TRBV3, with TRBD2 matching over 14 bases. The CDR3 loop spans 14 amino acids. Germline V gene sequence: CDR1 SNHLY, CDR2 FYNGKV (reference sequence). V shed 5 bases, J shed 6 bases, and the junction held 3 bases outside the gene matches. CDR3 bases read: TGTGCCAGCAGCCGGGACTGGGGGGGCCTTGAACAGTAC. It encodes CASSRDWGGLEQY. The complete CDR3 protein is CASSRDWGGLEQYF.

A note on this clone: Germline and genes: mouse. The read ends 1 residue before the CDR3 terminus; that terminus is restored from the germline J gene. The chain recombines TRBV3 with TRBJ2-7, with 10 bases matching TRBD2. The CDR3 extends over 14 amino acids. Germline CDR1 SNHLY, CDR2 FYNGKV (reference sequence). The J segment lost 3 bases and the V segment lost 5 bases, leaving 4 bases of the junction unmatched. The covered CDR3 bases are TGTGCCAGCAGCCGACTGGGGGGAGACTATGAACAGTAC. Translated: CASSRLGGDYEQY. Given in full, the CDR3 is CASSRLGGDYEQYF.

This clone came up once. Here the gene names and germline are mouse. Coverage ceases 1 residue before the CDR3 finishes, and the germline J gene fills in the end. The chain employs TRBV16 and TRBJ2-7, with 8 bases matching TRBD2. The germline V gene encodes CDR1 SGHSA and CDR2 FRNQAP. The CDR3 length is 14 residues. Trimming at V came to 2 bases and at J to 4 bases, leaving 4 bases not matched to a gene. The DNA read from the CDR3 is TGTGCAAGCAGCTTAATGGGGGGGGCATATGAACAGTAC. Protein: CASSLMGGAYEQY. The whole CDR3 protein is CASSLMGGAYEQYF.

This clone showed up just a few times. The germline and genes are mouse ones. The CDR3 end is not reached by the read, which stops 1 residue before it; the germline J gene fills it in. The chain is built from TRBV12-1 and TRBJ2-7; 9 nucleotides align to TRBD1. V lost 2 bases, J lost 1 base, and 2 bases stayed unmatched. CDR1 and CDR2 (germline): SGHSN, HYEKVE. The CDR3 totals 14 residues. The sequenced part of the CDR3 DNA is TGTGCCAGCTCTCGACAGGGGGGATCCTATGAACAGTAC. Its protein is CASSRQGGSYEQY. The CDR3 as a whole reads CASSRQGGSYEQYF.

This clone showed up just a few times. Mouse gene names and germline throughout. The read halts 1 residue ahead of the CDR3 end, with the missing end drawn from the germline J gene. The J gene is TRBJ2-7, the V gene TRBV19; 7 positions match TRBD2. The CDR3 has 12 amino acids. Germline CDR1 and CDR2: FNHDT and SITEND (reference sequence). With 4 bases clipped from V and 5 bases from J, the junction kept 3 bases outside the gene matches. CDR3 DNA, as far as it was read: TGTGCCAGCAGTTCGACTGGGAATGAACAGTAC. Its translation is CASSSTGNEQY. The entire CDR3 protein reads CASSSTGNEQYF.

As for this clone: The gene names given are mouse names. The sequenced fragment ends 1 residue before the CDR3 boundary, so the rest is inferred from the germline J gene. V usage is TRBV2 and J usage is TRBJ2-7, with 10 positions matching TRBD2. The V segment lost 0 bases and the J segment 7 bases; nucleotides outside the gene matches: 6. Germline V gene sequence: CDR1 LGHNA, CDR2 YSYQKL. CDR3 size: 15 residues. The DNA read from the CDR3 is TGTGCCAGCAGCCAAGACCTGGGGGGGCGCTTGGAACAGTAC. This encodes CASSQDLGGRLEQY. The complete CDR3 sequence is CASSQDLGGRLEQYF.

As concerns this clone: The germline and genes are mouse ones. The read gets to within 1 residue of the CDR3 end, and the germline J gene fills in the rest. The V call is TRBV12-2, the J call TRBJ1-6; TRBD1 aligns across 8 bases. TRBJ1-6 has ORF status, its function being uncertain. This CDR3 is 15 amino acids long. Unmatched junction bases numbered 4, after V lost 0 bases and J lost 7 bases. Germline V lookup: CDR1 SGHLS, CDR2 HYDKME. The CDR3: CASSLGRGRNSPLYF. The sequenced CDR3 bases are TGTGCCAGCTCTCTCGGCAGGGGGCGGAATTCGCCCCTCTAC.